The clone carrying this TCR beta chain was seen ten or more times. MiXCR, applied by TCRdb to the 5' RACE reads, yields one record per CDR3 protein. The sample has some 50,000 distinct CDR3 sequences, about 10% seen once; the top ten hold around 3.7%. These data originate in a study of early T cells in non-severe SARS-CoV-2 infection. V was clipped by 3 bases and J by 2 bases, with 11 bases between them. The CDR3 extends over 14 amino acids. Per germline, CDR1 GTSNPN and CDR2 SVGIG (reference sequence). The sequence was obtained from an adult who was a healthcare worker with PCR-confirmed SARS-CoV-2 infection or an uninfected control (not recorded which). The chain combines TRBV30 with TRBJ1-5, with unresolved D. Sequencing used whole blood, obtained at baseline. CDR3 sequence reads: CAWSHPYGNQPQHF. The DNA of the CDR3 is TGTGCCTGGAGCCACCCCTACGGCAATCAGCCCCAGCATTTT. Variable domain in full (rest from reference TRBV30 and TRBJ1-5): SQTIHQWPATLVQPVGSPLSLECTVEGTSNPNLYWYRQAAGRGLQLLFYSVGIGQISSEVPQNLSASRPQDRQFILSSKKLLLSDSGFYLCAWSHPYGNQPQHFGDGTRLSIL.